This T cell receptor (beta chain) is from a study of post-analysis software for immune sequencing data. Study-level findings and limits: With TRBV5-6, TRBV5-1 and TRBV20-1 included, about 5 TRBV segments were more frequent in patients than in controls.

Germline V lookup: CDR1 LGHDT, CDR2 YNNKEL (reference sequence). Germline trimming cut 5 bases from V and 5 bases from J; bases unmatched to any gene: 8. This CDR3 has 14 residues. This clonotype was seen more than once but under ten times. The antigen is unknown. Unique molecular identifiers featured in each of the TCR beta cDNA libraries. TCRdb called the PCR reads again in MiXCR, with one record for every CDR3 protein. The data show about 770,000 distinct CDR3 sequences, roughly 46% seen once. This chain links TRBV3-1 with TRBJ1-2; the match to TRBD1 covers 7 bases. The receptor was isolated from a girl between 10 and 17 years old with multiple sclerosis. The specimen sequenced was blood. The CDR3 DNA reads TGTGCCAGCAGCTTGACAGGGATGGCGTATGGCTACACCTTC. Its translation: CASSLTGMAYGYTF.